The T cell receptor (beta chain) described here comes from a study of blood T cell repertoires in COVID-19. Study background: COVID-19 samples collected from the United States, Italy and Spain covered acute and convalescent phases.

Authors' analysis steps: Reference gene primer amplification in the assay estimated nucleated cell counts. Assay used: immunoSEQ multiplex PCR; TCRdb lists only in-frame clones, some missing. V, J and clone size reflect that table, while D and trimming were determined from the DNA. This sample has 300,000 to 350,000 clones, with 87% found just once. The V segment lost 8 bases and the J segment 3 bases; nucleotides outside the gene matches: 14. Germline CDR1 and CDR2: KGHSH and LQKENI. CDR3 length: 16 amino acids. Enrollment of patients from Seattle took place during active infection, with longitudinal follow-up.

Source material: peripheral blood. This clonotype was sampled from a woman aged 45 to 65 with COVID-19, enrolled during active disease. The V and J genes are TRBV18 and TRBJ1-1, with TRBD1 identical over 8 bases. CDR3 loop: CASKRTSGTGDTEAFF. In DNA form, the CDR3 reads TGTGCCAGCAAAAGGACCTCCGGGACAGGCGACACTGAAGCTTTCTTT.